One and the same sample provided the 5 T cell receptor beta chains below, sequenced in a study of cytomegalovirus exposure and HLA in healthy donors. PCR involved 60 Vbeta and 13 Jbeta primers. The table came from immunoSEQ multiplex PCR; TCRdb's copy has only in-frame clones and leaves some out. The sample comprises about 200,000 clones, around 80% of which are singletons, and approximately 2% rests with the top ten. Sequenced: PBMCs. The receptors shown here come from a young man in good health and CMV-seronegative.

The chain combines TRBV6-1 with TRBJ1-3; the match to TRBD1 covers 9 bases. This CDR3 comprises 14 residues. Germline CDR1 reads MNHNS; CDR2 reads SASEGT. Germline trimming cut 9 bases from V and 4 bases from J; bases unmatched to any gene: 7. The CDR3 coding sequence is TGTGCCAGTGACAGGGGGAATTTAGGAAACACCATATATTTT. It codes for CASDRGNLGNTIYF.

This clone was picked up one time. The V gene is TRBV2, the J gene TRBJ2-5; TRBD2 aligns across 9 bases. TRBJ2-7 explains the end of the DNA better; the J call may be wrong. Germline CDR1 and CDR2: SNHLY and FYNNEI. The CDR3 runs to 15 residues. CDR3 DNA: TGTGCCAGCAGTGCCCCTCAGCGGGGGGCCTACGAGCAGTACTTC. It encodes CASSAPQRGAYEQYF.

This clone was counted only a few times. The CDR3 loop is CASSVLSGTLYNEQFF. The CDR3 coding sequence is TGTGCCAGCAGCGTTCTGAGCGGGACACTCTACAATGAGCAGTTCTTC. The rearrangement joins TRBV9 to TRBJ2-1; a possible D gene is TRBD2 (7 bases). CDR1 and CDR2 (germline): SGDLS, YYNGEE. V was shortened by 2 bases and J by 3 bases, with 15 bases between the two germline ends. The CDR3 has 16 amino acids.

The rearrangement joins TRBV4-2 to TRBJ2-5; a weak D match, TRBD2 (5 bases). Germline V gene data show CDR1 as LGHNA and CDR2 as YNFKEQ. This CDR3 has 14 amino acids. Trimming removed 4 bases at V and 0 bases at J, with 9 bases between. The CDR3, as DNA: TGTGCCAGCAGCCCCGGGGTGTACCAAGAGACCCAGTACTTC. Its protein is CASSPGVYQETQYF.

This clone was detected only once. The chain has TRBV9 and TRBJ2-1; 9 bases map to TRBD2. The trim removed 3 bases at V and 6 bases at J, leaving 7 bases unmatched. CDR1 and CDR2 from the germline V gene are SGDLS and YYNGEE. CDR3 length equals 15 residues. The CDR3 region is CASSDRGRAFNEQFF. In nucleotides, the CDR3 is TGTGCCAGCAGCGATCGCGGGAGGGCTTTCAATGAGCAGTTCTTC.